Listed below are T cell receptor beta chains from one sample, sequenced in a study of blood T cells in healthy people across ages. TCRdb re-called the 5' RACE reads with MiXCR, one entry per CDR3 protein. The table lists over 1,500,000 distinct CDR3 sequences, around 40% of them singletons. Sequencing was carried out using blood. The receptors come from a human donor in good health. Each CDR3 is given with its conserved first and last residue. Fields, in order: J gene, D gene, clone size, V gene, CDR3 DNA, CDR3 protein. The D gene is left open where the match is weak. Some rows mark clone size as missing; the rest say once, few, many or name a class of expanded clone.

j_gene: TRBJ2-7; d_gene: NA; abundance: once; v_gene: TRBV20-1; CDR3nt: TGCAGTGCTTTAGGGGACCGGGTCGGCGTGGGACATCCCCCCTACGAGCAGTACTTC; CDR3aa: CSALGDRVGVGHPPYEQYF
j_gene: TRBJ2-7; d_gene: NA; abundance: NA; v_gene: TRBV13; CDR3nt: TGTGCCAGCTCCCCCCAACAGGGAATGACTAACGAGCAGTACTTC; CDR3aa: CASSPQQGMTNEQYF
j_gene: TRBJ1-4; d_gene: NA; abundance: NA; v_gene: TRBV20-1; CDR3nt: TGCAGTGCTAGAAGGGAAAAACTGTTTTTT; CDR3aa: CSARREKLFF
j_gene: TRBJ2-1; d_gene: NA; abundance: NA; v_gene: TRBV20-1; CDR3nt: TGCAGTGCTCCAGGGTATCATGAGCAGTTCTTC; CDR3aa: CSAPGYHEQFF
j_gene: TRBJ2-7; d_gene: NA; abundance: many; v_gene: TRBV29-1; CDR3nt: TGCAGCGTTGGGAGGGACACCTACGAGCAGTACTTC; CDR3aa: CSVGRDTYEQYF
j_gene: TRBJ2-2; d_gene: TRBD1; abundance: NA; v_gene: TRBV7-9; CDR3nt: TGTGCCAGCAGCCCAAGCCGGGACAGCTATGCCGGGGAGCTGTTTTTT; CDR3aa: CASSPSRDSYAGELFF
j_gene: TRBJ2-7; d_gene: NA; abundance: few; v_gene: TRBV20-1; CDR3nt: TGCAGTGCTAGACCCCACCGACAGGCTAACTACGAGCAGTACTTC; CDR3aa: CSARPHRQANYEQYF
j_gene: TRBJ1-2; d_gene: NA; abundance: NA; v_gene: TRBV5-1; CDR3nt: TGCGCCAGCAGCTTGGAGGTCGGGTCTGACGGCTACACCTTC; CDR3aa: CASSLEVGSDGYTF
j_gene: TRBJ2-3; d_gene: NA; abundance: NA; v_gene: TRBV7-9; CDR3nt: TGTGCCAGCAGCTTATTAGGCGCATCAGATACGCAGTATTTT; CDR3aa: CASSLLGASDTQYF
j_gene: TRBJ1-1; d_gene: NA; abundance: NA; v_gene: TRBV7-3; CDR3nt: TGTGCCAGCAGCCAGACAATGAACTCTGAAGCTTTCTTT; CDR3aa: CASSQTMNSEAFF
j_gene: TRBJ2-7; d_gene: NA; abundance: NA; v_gene: TRBV7-2; CDR3nt: TGTGCCAGCAGCTTAGCGCTGGCAGCCTACGGGCAGTACTTC; CDR3aa: CASSLALAAYGQYF
j_gene: TRBJ2-1; d_gene: NA; abundance: few; v_gene: TRBV20-1; CDR3nt: TGCAGTGCTAGGGGTCATCGGATCGAGAATTCTGATGAGCAGTTCTTC; CDR3aa: CSARGHRIENSDEQFF
j_gene: TRBJ2-7; d_gene: NA; abundance: few; v_gene: TRBV7-6; CDR3nt: TGTGCCAGCAGCTTAGCCAGGGTGACCTACGAGCAGTACTTC; CDR3aa: CASSLARVTYEQYF
j_gene: TRBJ2-1; d_gene: NA; abundance: NA; v_gene: TRBV20-1; CDR3nt: TGCAGTGCTAGCCGGGTGGGGGAATACAATGAGCAGTTCTTC; CDR3aa: CSASRVGEYNEQFF
j_gene: TRBJ2-5; d_gene: NA; abundance: NA; v_gene: TRBV7-2; CDR3nt: TGTGCCAGCAGCGGCCGTCGCAGGTCGCAAGAGACCCAGTACTTC; CDR3aa: CASSGRRRSQETQYF
j_gene: TRBJ1-5; d_gene: NA; abundance: NA; v_gene: TRBV12-3/TRBV12-4; CDR3nt: TGTGCCAGCAGTCATCCGGGGTTGGGGAGGGGGAATCAGCCCCAGCATTTT; CDR3aa: CASSHPGLGRGNQPQHF
j_gene: TRBJ1-2; d_gene: NA; abundance: NA; v_gene: TRBV28; CDR3nt: TGTGCCAGCAGTTTATTTACCGATGGTGGCTACACCTTC; CDR3aa: CASSLFTDGGYTF
j_gene: TRBJ2-3; d_gene: NA; abundance: few; v_gene: TRBV5-1; CDR3nt: TGCGCCAGCAGCCCCTTGGCACCACCCAGCACAGATACGCAGTATTTT; CDR3aa: CASSPLAPPSTDTQYF
j_gene: TRBJ2-1; d_gene: NA; abundance: few; v_gene: TRBV2; CDR3nt: TGTGCCAGCAGTTCCGACCGCCGTGAGCAGTTCTTC; CDR3aa: CASSSDRREQFF
j_gene: TRBJ2-3; d_gene: NA; abundance: NA; v_gene: TRBV15; CDR3nt: TGTGCCACCAGCGGGGAGATCGAAGAAGATACGCAGTATTTT; CDR3aa: CATSGEIEEDTQYF
j_gene: TRBJ2-5; d_gene: NA; abundance: few; v_gene: TRBV20-1; CDR3nt: TGCAGTGCTGGTCGAATGGGTAGAGATACCCCAGGAGAGACCCAGTACTTC; CDR3aa: CSAGRMGRDTPGETQYF
j_gene: TRBJ2-5; d_gene: NA; abundance: many; v_gene: TRBV12-3/TRBV12-4; CDR3nt: TGCGCCAGCAGAACGGGGTCCCAAGAGACCCAGTACTTC; CDR3aa: CASRTGSQETQYF
j_gene: TRBJ1-2; d_gene: TRBD1; abundance: once; v_gene: TRBV27; CDR3nt: TGTGCCAGCTGTTTATTTTTCGGGGACAGCAACTATGGCTACACCTTC; CDR3aa: CASCLFFGDSNYGYTF
j_gene: TRBJ2-1; d_gene: TRBD2; abundance: NA; v_gene: TRBV6-6; CDR3nt: TGTGCCACAAACCGGGCGCGGGGGGGCTCGAATGAGCAGTTCTTC; CDR3aa: CATNRARGGSNEQFF
j_gene: TRBJ2-1; d_gene: NA; abundance: NA; v_gene: TRBV4-2; CDR3nt: TGTGCCAGCAGCGCTAGTAAGGGCCACAATGAGCAGTTCTTC; CDR3aa: CASSASKGHNEQFF
j_gene: TRBJ1-2; d_gene: TRBD1; abundance: few; v_gene: TRBV29-1; CDR3nt: TGCAGCATTGACCGGGACAGGGGATTTGACTATGGCTACACCTTC; CDR3aa: CSIDRDRGFDYGYTF
j_gene: TRBJ1-2; d_gene: NA; abundance: NA; v_gene: TRBV6-9; CDR3nt: TGTGCCATAGGCCCCAGGGGTTTGGGCGGCTACACCTTC; CDR3aa: CAIGPRGLGGYTF
j_gene: TRBJ1-5; d_gene: NA; abundance: NA; v_gene: TRBV18; CDR3nt: TGTGCCACCAAAACTACAGCGGTAGAGCCCCAGCATTTT; CDR3aa: CATKTTAVEPQHF
j_gene: TRBJ2-3; d_gene: TRBD2; abundance: NA; v_gene: TRBV4-1; CDR3nt: TGCGCCAGCAGCCCAAAGGACCAGCGGGGGGAAATGACAGATACGCAGTATTTT; CDR3aa: CASSPKDQRGEMTDTQYF
j_gene: TRBJ1-2; d_gene: NA; abundance: few; v_gene: TRBV20-1; CDR3nt: TGCAGTGCTAGCGATACCGTGGACTATGGCTACACCTTC; CDR3aa: CSASDTVDYGYTF
j_gene: TRBJ1-4; d_gene: NA; abundance: NA; v_gene: TRBV12-3/TRBV12-4; CDR3nt: TGTGCCAGCAGTGCAGGGGACCGCACGGAAAAACTGTTTTTT; CDR3aa: CASSAGDRTEKLFF
j_gene: TRBJ1-5; d_gene: NA; abundance: NA; v_gene: TRBV2; CDR3nt: TGTGCCAGCAGTGAATACCAGTCCGGGTTCCAGCCCCAGCATTTT; CDR3aa: CASSEYQSGFQPQHF
j_gene: TRBJ2-5; d_gene: NA; abundance: few; v_gene: TRBV6-1; CDR3nt: TGTGCCAGCAGTACCTTTCGGACGAGGCAAGAGACCCAGTACTTC; CDR3aa: CASSTFRTRQETQYF
j_gene: TRBJ1-6; d_gene: NA; abundance: NA; v_gene: TRBV4-3; CDR3nt: TGCGCCAGCAGCCATGGGACCGGACAGAGCTCCTATAATTCACCCCTCCACTTT; CDR3aa: CASSHGTGQSSYNSPLHF
j_gene: TRBJ2-7; d_gene: TRBD1; abundance: few; v_gene: TRBV3-1; CDR3nt: TGTGCCAGCAGCCGAACGGGACAGGGGTCCGAGCAGTACTTC; CDR3aa: CASSRTGQGSEQYF
j_gene: TRBJ1-2; d_gene: NA; abundance: few; v_gene: TRBV7-2; CDR3nt: TGTGCCAGCAGCTTGTCCGGGGGGCAGGGCTATGGCTACACCTTC; CDR3aa: CASSLSGGQGYGYTF
j_gene: TRBJ1-2; d_gene: NA; abundance: few; v_gene: TRBV5-4; CDR3nt: TGTGCCAGCAGCTTGGGACAGCTGAGATCCTATGGCTACACCTTC; CDR3aa: CASSLGQLRSYGYTF
j_gene: TRBJ2-1; d_gene: NA; abundance: NA; v_gene: TRBV5-4; CDR3nt: TGTGCCAGCAGCCTGGATTGGCAGGGCAATGAGCAGTTCTTC; CDR3aa: CASSLDWQGNEQFF
j_gene: TRBJ2-7; d_gene: TRBD2; abundance: few; v_gene: TRBV11-2; CDR3nt: TGTGCCAGCAGCTTCGGACTAGCGGGGCTCAACGAGCAGTACTTC; CDR3aa: CASSFGLAGLNEQYF
j_gene: TRBJ2-7; d_gene: TRBD1; abundance: NA; v_gene: TRBV7-9; CDR3nt: TGTGCCGGCAGCCACACCGGGACAGCGTTCTACGAGCAGTACTTC; CDR3aa: CAGSHTGTAFYEQYF
j_gene: TRBJ2-1; d_gene: NA; abundance: NA; v_gene: TRBV5-1; CDR3nt: TGCGCCGGCAGCTTGGATACGGGCTCCTACAATGAGCAGTTCTTC; CDR3aa: CAGSLDTGSYNEQFF
j_gene: TRBJ2-5; d_gene: TRBD2; abundance: NA; v_gene: TRBV20-1; CDR3nt: TGCAGTGCTGGATGGACTAGTCGAGAGACCCAGTACTTC; CDR3aa: CSAGWTSRETQYF
j_gene: TRBJ2-7; d_gene: NA; abundance: NA; v_gene: TRBV7-2; CDR3nt: TGTGCCGGCAGTAGGACCTCGACAGGCTCCTACGAGCAGTACTTC; CDR3aa: CAGSRTSTGSYEQYF
j_gene: TRBJ1-1; d_gene: NA; abundance: NA; v_gene: TRBV29-1; CDR3nt: TGCAGCGTCTCCCCAGGCCCTGAAGCTTTCTTT; CDR3aa: CSVSPGPEAFF
j_gene: TRBJ1-5; d_gene: NA; abundance: NA; v_gene: TRBV6-2/TRBV6-3; CDR3nt: TGTGCCAGCAGTTACGGGCGTTACGGCAATCAGCCCCAGCATTTT; CDR3aa: CASSYGRYGNQPQHF
j_gene: TRBJ2-7; d_gene: TRBD2; abundance: NA; v_gene: TRBV20-1; CDR3nt: TGCAGTGCTCTGATTCCGGGACTAGCGAGCTACGAGCAGTACTTC; CDR3aa: CSALIPGLASYEQYF
j_gene: TRBJ1-3; d_gene: NA; abundance: once; v_gene: TRBV4-3; CDR3nt: TGCGCCAGCAGCCAAGCTGAGGGGTTCTCTGGAAACACCATATATTTT; CDR3aa: CASSQAEGFSGNTIYF
j_gene: TRBJ1-1; d_gene: NA; abundance: few; v_gene: TRBV7-6; CDR3nt: TGTGCCAGCAGCTTAGGGGGGAGAATGGCTTTCTTT; CDR3aa: CASSLGGRMAFF